This TCR beta chain is from a study of cytomegalovirus exposure and HLA in healthy donors. Study observations and caveats: A later analysis linked a missense variant in DCLRE1C to the trimming of TCR beta V and J genes.

PCR involved 60 Vbeta and 13 Jbeta primers. Measured with immunoSEQ multiplex PCR; TCRdb has only the in-frame clones, and not every one. Here the sample spans roughly 250,000 clones, 80% being singletons. With regard to this clone: Its specificity is not known.

The germline gives CDR1 LNHDA, CDR2 SQIVND (reference sequence). The CDR3 length is 15 residues. With V trimmed by 3 bases and J by 2 bases, 3 bases remained unmatched. This clonotype was obtained from a girl aged 2-15 years in good health and CMV-seronegative. The sequenced material came from PBMCs. V gene TRBV19 combines with J gene TRBJ2-7, with 11 bases aligning to TRBD2. The DNA of the CDR3 is TGTGCCAGTAGTATCGCTAGCGGGAGGACCTACGAGCAGTACTTC. Translating gives CASSIASGRTYEQYF.